One sample yielded the 9 T cell receptor beta chains listed below, sequenced in a study of CD8 T cells in ankylosing spondylitis. These receptors have no identified antigens. General study findings and limits: In ankylosing spondylitis blood, a motif of eight highly homologous TCR beta variants appeared characteristic.

MiXCR, applied by TCRdb to the 5' RACE reads, yields one record per CDR3 protein. The sample gives 450,000 to 550,000 distinct CDR3 sequences, approximately 5.3% of which show up once; around 3.5% is in the top ten. Input material: blood, either unsorted or a sorted T cell fraction (not recorded which). The receptors were gathered from a male donor with ankylosing spondylitis.

A few counts support this clonotype. The gene calls are TRBV30 and TRBJ2-2; 8 bases are a match to TRBD1. Per the germline V gene, CDR1 is GTSNPN and CDR2 is SVGIG (reference sequence). The length of the CDR3 is 12 residues. Here the CDR3 DNA reads TGTGCTGGACAGGGAAATACCGGGGAGCTGTTTTTT. This encodes CAGQGNTGELFF.

This clonotype was seen a few times. The V and J genes are TRBV6-1 and TRBJ2-3; D gene uncertain. The V gene lost 8 bases and the J gene lost 2 bases, with 14 bases spanning the gap. The CDR3 has 14 residues. Germline CDR1 MNHNS, CDR2 SASEGT. CDR3 in amino acids: CASGSSITTDTQYF. DNA for the CDR3: TGTGCCAGCGGGTCTAGTATAACCACAGATACGCAGTATTTT.

This chain joins TRBV7-8 and TRBJ2-1, with 7 bases aligning to TRBD2. This CDR3 is 16 amino acids long. Germline V gene data show CDR1 as SGHVS and CDR2 as FQNEAQ. V lost 5 bases and J lost 0; bases outside the gene matches: 7. The CDR3: CASSPLRGSSYNEQFF. CDR3 coding DNA: TGTGCCAGCAGCCCGTTGCGGGGGAGCTCCTACAATGAGCAGTTCTTC.

This clonotype was picked up many times. This chain's CDR3 is CASRRLAGSEQYF. DNA of the CDR3: TGCGCCAGCCGGCGACTAGCGGGCAGCGAGCAGTACTTC. The J gene is TRBJ2-7, the V gene TRBV10-1; 10 bases agree with TRBD2. The CDR3 runs to 13 residues. J was trimmed by 6 bases and V by 8 bases; bases with no gene match: 7. CDR1 WNHNN and CDR2 SYGVQD come from the germline V gene (reference sequence).

This clonotype occurred many times. This rearrangement joins TRBV4-2 to TRBJ1-2, with D hard to call. In germline, CDR1 is LGHNA, CDR2 YNFKEQ. Deletions cut 0 bases from V and 4 bases from J, with 15 bases between. This CDR3 is 16 amino acids long. The CDR3 spells CASSQDLRPAFYGYTF. In DNA form, the CDR3 reads TGTGCCAGCAGCCAAGATTTACGCCCGGCATTCTATGGCTACACCTTC.

J is TRBJ2-2 and V is TRBV28; perhaps TRBD2 as D (6 bases). The CDR3 extends over 16 amino acids. Trimming removed 3 bases from V and 1 base from J, with 12 bases in between. The germline gives CDR1 MDHEN, CDR2 SYDVKM. CDR3 loop: CASSLEGVRNTGELFF. In DNA form, the CDR3 reads TGTGCCAGCAGTTTGGAGGGTGTCCGGAACACCGGGGAGCTGTTTTTT. Looking up the rest from reference TRBV28 and TRBJ2-2 gives the full variable domain: DVKVTQSSRYLVKRTGEKVFLECVQDMDHENMFWYRQDPGLGLRLIYFSYDVKMKEKGDIPEGYSVSREKKERFSLILESASTNQTSMYLCASSLEGVRNTGELFFGEGSRLTVL.

This clonotype was picked up many times. The chain uses TRBV28 and TRBJ2-3; 8 positions match TRBD2. V was clipped by 10 bases and J by 0 bases; unmatched bases: 3. CDR3 length: 13 residues. Germline V gene data show CDR1 as MDHEN and CDR2 as SYDVKM. The CDR3 loop reads CATKRGSTDTQYF. The CDR3 DNA sequence: TGTGCCACCAAGCGGGGGAGCACAGATACGCAGTATTTT.

This chain uses TRBV3-1 with TRBJ1-1; the D is unclear. Trimming took off 8 bases at V and 5 bases at J, with 15 bases between the two ends. Germline CDR1 LGHDT, CDR2 YNNKEL (reference sequence). The CDR3 loop spans 13 amino acids. The chain's CDR3 is CASLPPGRTEAFF. CDR3 in DNA: TGTGCCAGCTTGCCACCGGGGAGGACTGAAGCTTTCTTT.

This clonotype was found many times. The chain links TRBV20-1 to TRBJ1-6; D is undetermined. With 3 bases removed from V and 5 bases from J, the gap between germline ends came to 8 bases. CDR1 and CDR2 from the germline V gene are DFQATT and SNEGSKA (reference sequence). The CDR3 runs to 13 residues. The CDR3 DNA is TGCAGTGCTAGGGGCAGTAATAATTCACCCCTCCACTTT. The encoded protein is CSARGSNNSPLHF.